These 12 T cell receptor beta chains originate from one sample sequenced in a study of shared clonotypes between healthy human individuals. Terminally differentiated effector memory CD45RA+ cells were excluded by CCR7 positive selection of CD45RO-negative cells. Generated by immunoSEQ multiplex PCR, the TCRdb table keeps only in-frame clones and is missing some. The sample records around 1.9 million clones, 90% to 95% being singletons. The sample consisted of naive CD8+ T cells from PBMCs. The source is a man between 18 and 29 years old in good health. Some clones in this sample may be carry-over from other donors' samples.

The V gene is TRBV7-2, the J gene TRBJ2-1; D may be TRBD1 (6 bases). Germline V gene sequence: CDR1 SGHTA, CDR2 FQGNSA. Deletions cut 0 bases from V and 3 bases from J, with 12 bases between. This CDR3 is 16 amino acids long. The CDR3, as DNA: TGTGCCAGCAGCTTAGCGGAAGAGGGGGTCTACAATGAGCAGTTCTTC. This translates into CASSLAEEGVYNEQFF.

This chain connects TRBV15 to TRBJ2-7, with D hard to call. Germline CDR1 LNHNV, CDR2 YYDKDF (reference sequence). Trimming stripped 8 bases from V and 0 bases from J, with 8 bases between. The CDR3 covers 12 residues. Here the CDR3 DNA reads TGTGCCACCGGTTCCACCTCCTACGAGCAGTACTTC. Protein: CATGSTSYEQYF.

The chain uses TRBV6-1 and TRBJ2-7, with 10 bases lining up with TRBD1. CDR3 length equals 17 residues. V lost 2 bases, J lost 1 base, and 8 bases stayed unmatched. The germline gives CDR1 MNHNS, CDR2 SASEGT. The CDR3 DNA is TGTGCCAGCAGTGAATCCTCCGGGACAGGGGTTTCCTACGAGCAGTACTTC. Translated: CASSESSGTGVSYEQYF.

This sequence joins TRBV30 and TRBJ2-1; D remains unclear. The V end lost 1 base, the J end lost 8 bases, and 9 bases lay between the germline ends. The CDR3 sequence is 12 residues long. Germline V gives CDR1 GTSNPN, CDR2 SVGIG (reference sequence). The CDR3 loop is CAWSGRHHEQFF. CDR3 bases: TGTGCCTGGAGTGGGAGACACCATGAGCAGTTCTTC.

For the CDR3, the DNA is TGTGCCAGCAGCCAAGAGGGGACTAGCTCCTACAATGAGCAGTTCTTC. It is translated as CASSQEGTSSYNEQFF. This rearrangement joins TRBV4-2 to TRBJ2-1; 8 nucleotides align to TRBD2. Trimming at V came to 0 bases and at J to 0 bases, leaving 1 base not matched to a gene. CDR3 size: 16 residues. Germline V gene sequence: CDR1 LGHNA, CDR2 YNFKEQ.

V is TRBV5-3 and J is TRBJ1-2; no firm D call. TRBV5-3 is known as an ORF, though its function is uncertain. This CDR3 has 13 residues. V was shortened by 4 bases and J by 1 base, with 8 bases between the two germline ends. Here the CDR3 reads CARSVMINYGYTF. CDR3 DNA: TGTGCCAGAAGCGTGATGATTAACTATGGCTACACCTTC.

This clone was counted only a few times. This rearrangement joins TRBV7-9 to TRBJ2-1, with D uncertain. V was clipped by 4 bases and J by 8 bases, with 12 bases between them. The germline gives CDR1 SEHNR, CDR2 FQNEAQ (reference sequence). CDR3 length equals 13 residues. DNA of the CDR3: TGTGCCAGCAGCTACCCCCAACGGGATGAGCAGTTCTTC. Its protein is CASSYPQRDEQFF.

This chain joins TRBV7-8 and TRBJ2-7; D call uncertain. With 0 bases removed from V and 3 bases from J, the gap between germline ends came to 6 bases. The CDR3 covers 13 residues. In germline, CDR1 is SGHVS, CDR2 FQNEAQ. CDR3 in DNA: TGTGCCAGCAGCTTAGCGGCCGACTACGAGCAGTACTTC. As protein: CASSLAADYEQYF.

The gene calls are TRBV28 and TRBJ2-7, with 7 bases aligning to TRBD1. CDR1 is MDHEN, CDR2 SYDVKM, per germline. The CDR3 covers 17 residues. V was clipped by 6 bases and J by 3 bases; unmatched bases: 17. The CDR3 reads CASSLRHGTGVVYEQYF. CDR3 sequence (DNA): TGTGCCAGCAGCCTCAGGCATGGAACAGGGGTTGTCTACGAGCAGTACTTC.

The J gene is TRBJ2-7, the V gene TRBV7-6; D gene unclear. Trimming cost V 5 bases and J 2 bases, with 13 bases left between them. This CDR3 has 14 residues. The V gene's germline CDR1 is SGHVS and CDR2 FNYEAQ. The CDR3 nucleotides are TGTGCCAGCAGCCCCCGAACGAACCCCTACGAGCAGTACTTC. Its translation: CASSPRTNPYEQYF.

V and J are TRBV4-1 and TRBJ2-7; TRBD1 matches at 10 bases. Germline loops: CDR1 MGHRA, CDR2 YSYEKL. V gave up 3 bases and J gave up 7 bases; unmatched junction bases: 9. CDR3 length equals 15 residues. This CDR3 reads CASSQGPGQGLEQYF. The CDR3, as DNA: TGCGCCAGCAGCCAGGGGCCGGGACAGGGGTTAGAGCAGTACTTC.

CDR3 DNA sequence: TGTGCCAGCAGCAGCTGGGACTTAGAGTCGACAGGGCAGTTCTTC. Protein: CASSSWDLESTGQFF. The chain has TRBV7-9 and TRBJ2-1; D is perhaps TRBD1 or TRBD2 (6 bases each). This CDR3 is built from 15 residues. The ends were cut back, 5 bases at V and 12 bases at J, with 23 bases in the middle. CDR1 and CDR2 (germline): SEHNR, FQNEAQ (reference sequence).